Here is one T cell receptor (beta chain) with its context. Its antigen remains unknown. This record belongs to a study of cytomegalovirus exposure and HLA in healthy donors. About the study: It was reported in a later analysis that the 120 or so validation repertoires used the same platform as the approximately 690 first-cohort repertoires.

The donors were in the 120-subject validation cohort, distinct from the roughly 720-subject first cohort. From germline, CDR1 is KGHSH and CDR2 LQKENI. The length of the CDR3 is 15 residues. Trimming removed 4 bases from V and 0 bases from J, with 12 bases in between. Sequencing was performed with immunoSEQ multiplex PCR; in TCRdb, only in-frame clones are kept and a portion is missing. The data hold 160,000 or so clones, with just under 85% observed a single time. Study conclusions and caveats: Using the classifier, cytomegalovirus status was reportedly diagnosed with high specificity and sensitivity.

Sequenced input: PBMCs. The chain carries TRBV18 and TRBJ1-2, with D possibly matching TRBD1 (6 bases). The clonotype comes from a man aged 25 to 40 in good health and CMV-seropositive. The CDR3 DNA is TGTGCCAGCTCACTCCAGGACAGCCCTAACTATGGCTACACCTTC. This sequence encodes CASSLQDSPNYGYTF.